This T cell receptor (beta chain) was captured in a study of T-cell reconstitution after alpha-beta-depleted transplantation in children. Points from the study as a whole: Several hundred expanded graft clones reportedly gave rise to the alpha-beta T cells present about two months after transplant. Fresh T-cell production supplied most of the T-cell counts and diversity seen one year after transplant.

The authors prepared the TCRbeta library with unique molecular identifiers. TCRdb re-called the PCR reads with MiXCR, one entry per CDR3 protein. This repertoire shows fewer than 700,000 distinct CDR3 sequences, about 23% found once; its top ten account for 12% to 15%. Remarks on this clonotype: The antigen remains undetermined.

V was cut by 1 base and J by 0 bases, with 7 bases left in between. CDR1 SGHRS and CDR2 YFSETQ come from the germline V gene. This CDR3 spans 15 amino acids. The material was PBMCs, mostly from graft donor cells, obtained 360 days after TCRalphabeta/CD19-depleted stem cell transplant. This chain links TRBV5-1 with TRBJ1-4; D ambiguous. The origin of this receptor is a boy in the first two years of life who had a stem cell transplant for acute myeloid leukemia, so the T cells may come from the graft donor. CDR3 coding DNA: TGCGCCAGCAGCTTGTATCATGCAACTAATGAAAAACTGTTTTTT. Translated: CASSLYHATNEKLFF.